The T cell receptor beta chain under discussion was sequenced for a study of cytomegalovirus exposure and HLA in healthy donors. The CDR3 is 13 residues long. CDR1 and CDR2 (germline): SEHNR, FQNEAQ (reference sequence). General study points: Beyond CMV serostatus, there was no information to go on about immune exposure. When presence/absence was analysed, sequencing depth was taken to be roughly uniform across donors.

About this clone: Antigen: not known. At one of its ends the junction is not consistent with the germline gene, which may arise from a read error.

The study ran its PCR with 60 Vbeta and 13 Jbeta primers. Clones were sequenced by immunoSEQ multiplex PCR, and TCRdb holds only the in-frame ones, with some missing. The sample carries some 200,000 clones, 78% recorded once. V gene TRBV7-9 combines with J gene TRBJ2-7; 14 nucleotides agree with TRBD2. Sequenced input: PBMCs. This TCR was sampled from a female donor in good health and CMV-seronegative. CDR3 in DNA: TGTTCCAGCAGCCGACTAGCGGGAGGGACCTTTTACTTC. Amino acids: CSSSRLAGGTFYF.